These 4 T cell receptor beta chains were sequenced from one sample in a study of post-analysis software for immune sequencing data. General study points: Higher frequency in patients than in controls was seen for roughly five TRBV segments, with TRBV5-6, TRBV5-1 and TRBV20-1 among them.

These TCRs are of unknown antigen specificity. Sequencing libraries made from TCR beta cDNA carried unique molecular identifiers. One entry per CDR3 protein results from TCRdb running MiXCR on the PCR reads. The table records 700,000 to 800,000 distinct CDR3 sequences, 25% to 30% of them present only once. Input material: blood. Source of these receptors: a girl between 10 and 17 years old with multiple sclerosis.

The rearrangement links TRBV6-5 to TRBJ1-5, with a tentative D call TRBD1 (6 bases). This CDR3 comprises 14 residues. V was shortened by 5 bases and J by 3 bases, with 11 bases between the two germline ends. Germline CDR1 and CDR2: MNHEY and SVGAGI. The CDR3 sequence is CASSPQGFNQPQHF. In DNA form, the CDR3 reads TGTGCCAGCAGTCCACAGGGATTCAATCAGCCCCAGCATTTT.

CDR3 sequence: CASSRGRLDTQYF. The CDR3 DNA sequence: TGTGCCAGCAGCCGAGGGCGTCTAGATACGCAGTATTTT. The chain uses TRBV12-3 or TRBV12-4 and TRBJ2-3; D possibly corresponds to TRBD2 (5 bases). V shed 6 bases and J shed 5 bases, with 12 bases lying between them. This CDR3 contains 13 residues.

The chain couples TRBV29-1 to TRBJ1-1; D is undetermined. Germline V CDR1 and CDR2: SQVTM, ANQGSEA. CDR3 length equals 15 residues. With 7 bases removed from V and 0 bases from J, the gap between germline ends came to 18 bases. The DNA for the CDR3 is TGCAGCGCTCTAGTGAGTGGCAGACTGAACACTGAAGCTTTCTTT. It is translated as CSALVSGRLNTEAFF.

For this clonotype: The junction and the germline gene differ at one end; a read error may be behind it. The chain links TRBV5-5 to TRBJ2-7; D is perhaps TRBD1 (6 bases). The J call may be incorrect, as the DNA end agrees better with TRBJ2-5. CDR1 and CDR2 (germline): SGHKS, YYEKEE (reference sequence). The CDR3 extends over 14 amino acids. The CDR3 loop is CAGSLVTGKETQYF. Written as DNA, the CDR3 is TGTGCCGGCAGCTTAGTCACAGGGAAAGAGACCCAGTACTTC.